This T cell receptor beta chain is from a study of cytomegalovirus exposure and HLA in healthy donors. Study-level background: Unique TCRs from HLA-typed donors, 65 million to 85 million of them, were held in an early data release. Overall study results and limits: The investigators catalogued 164 TCR beta chains as cytomegalovirus-associated. The study reported that TCR beta sequences accurately predicted HLA-A and HLA-B alleles in most subjects. Researchers reported from a later analysis that most CMV-associated TCR beta chains appeared HLA-restricted.

Amplification used 60 Vbeta primers and 13 Jbeta primers. Profiled with immunoSEQ multiplex PCR; TCRdb holds only in-frame clones, not every one. The sample gives about 160,000 clones, about three quarters of which show up once; roughly an eighth is in the top ten. V dropped 0 bases and J dropped 4 bases, with 16 bases sitting between them. Germline CDR1 reads SGHRS; CDR2 reads YFSETQ. The CDR3 covers 16 residues. This clone appeared a few times. Its antigen is not known. This chain joins TRBV5-1 and TRBJ2-5; D possibly corresponds to TRBD2 (6 bases). The specimen was PBMCs. The TCR sequence derives from a man aged 35 to 55 in good health and CMV-seropositive. CDR3 amino acids: CASSLAKAGTPETQYF. The CDR3 region has the DNA TGCGCCAGCAGCTTGGCCAAGGCGGGAACTCCAGAGACCCAGTACTTC.